The clone carrying this T cell receptor (beta chain) was counted only a few times. What it binds is not known. Unique molecular identifiers tagged the TCRbeta library. Via MiXCR, TCRdb re-called the PCR reads, giving one row per CDR3 protein. The sample carries roughly 200,000 distinct CDR3 sequences, roughly 8.3% recorded once. This sample is part of a study of T-cell reconstitution after alpha-beta-depleted transplantation in children. Overall study findings and caveats: Surviving recipient T cells and thymic progenitors accounted for the high day-60 TCRbeta diversity observed in some patients. At one year after transplant, newly produced T cells mostly accounted for T-cell counts and diversity.

The junction had 8 bases not matched to a gene; V was cut back by 7 bases and J by 7 bases. This CDR3 comprises 14 residues. The clonotype was recovered from a male patient aged 2-15 years who had a stem cell transplant for acute myeloid leukemia, so the T cells may come from the graft donor. V usage is TRBV12-3 or TRBV12-4 and J usage is TRBJ2-2, with 8 bases lining up with TRBD2. The sample here was PBMCs, mostly from graft donor cells, taken 360 days after TCRalphabeta/CD19-depleted stem cell transplant. The CDR3 bases are TGTGCCAGCACTCCGCGGGGGGAAGGCGGGGAGCTGTTTTTT. Translated, it gives CASTPRGEGGELFF.